This TCR beta chain came from a study of cytomegalovirus exposure and HLA in healthy donors. Researchers ran the PCR with 60 Vbeta and 13 Jbeta primers. Some clones are missing from TCRdb's copy, which holds only in-frame ones; the method was immunoSEQ multiplex PCR. The sample carries about 150,000 clones, around 84% recorded once. Trimming cost V 2 bases and J 4 bases; bases outside gene matches: 7. CDR3 size: 15 residues. The germline V gene has CDR1 KGHSH and CDR2 LQKENI. The genes are TRBV18 and TRBJ2-7; 8 bases match TRBD1. The source material was PBMCs. The clonotype was recovered from a woman between 40 and 50 years old in good health and CMV-seropositive. CDR3: CASSPLDRVTYEQYF. The CDR3 nucleotides read TGTGCCAGCTCACCATTGGACAGGGTTACGTACGAGCAGTACTTC.